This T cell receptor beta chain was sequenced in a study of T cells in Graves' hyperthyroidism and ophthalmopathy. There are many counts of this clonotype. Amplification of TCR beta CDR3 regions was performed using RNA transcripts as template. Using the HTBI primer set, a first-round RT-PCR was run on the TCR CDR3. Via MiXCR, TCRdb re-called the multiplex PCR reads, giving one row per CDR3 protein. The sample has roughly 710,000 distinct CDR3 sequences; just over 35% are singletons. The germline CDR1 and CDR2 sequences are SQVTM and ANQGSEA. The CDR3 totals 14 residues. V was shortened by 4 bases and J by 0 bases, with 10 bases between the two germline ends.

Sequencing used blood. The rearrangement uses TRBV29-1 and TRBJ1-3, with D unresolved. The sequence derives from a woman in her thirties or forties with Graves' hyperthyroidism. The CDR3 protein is CSVGGLLSGNTIYF. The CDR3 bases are TGCAGCGTTGGCGGGCTACTCTCTGGAAACACCATATATTTT.